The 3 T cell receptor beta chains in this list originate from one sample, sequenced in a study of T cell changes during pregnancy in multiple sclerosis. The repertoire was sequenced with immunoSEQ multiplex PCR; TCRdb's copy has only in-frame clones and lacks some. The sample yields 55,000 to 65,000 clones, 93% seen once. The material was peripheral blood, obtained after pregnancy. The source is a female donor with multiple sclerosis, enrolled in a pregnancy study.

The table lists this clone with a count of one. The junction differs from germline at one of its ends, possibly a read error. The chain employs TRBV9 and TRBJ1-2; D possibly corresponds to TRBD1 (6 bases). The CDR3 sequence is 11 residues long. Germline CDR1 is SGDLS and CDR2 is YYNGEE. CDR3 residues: CVSNPLTGTNF. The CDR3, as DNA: TGTGTCAGCAACCCACTCACCGGGACAAACTTC.

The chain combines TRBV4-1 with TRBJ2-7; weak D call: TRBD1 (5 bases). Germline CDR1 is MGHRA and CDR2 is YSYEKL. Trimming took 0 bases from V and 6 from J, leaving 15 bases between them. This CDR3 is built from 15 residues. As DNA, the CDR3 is TGCGCCAGCAGCCAAGAGGGCAGGGCCATGGGCGAGCAGTACTTC. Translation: CASSQEGRAMGEQYF.

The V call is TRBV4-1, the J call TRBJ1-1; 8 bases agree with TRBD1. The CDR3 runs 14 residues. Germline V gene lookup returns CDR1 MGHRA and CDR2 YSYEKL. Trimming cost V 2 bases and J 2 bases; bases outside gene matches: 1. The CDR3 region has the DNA TGCGCCAGCAGCCAAACAGGGGGTAACACTGAAGCTTTCTTT. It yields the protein CASSQTGGNTEAFF.